This entry lists 24 T cell receptor beta chains sequenced from one sample in a study of naive CD8 T cells in extremely preterm neonates. Only in-frame clones appear in the TCRdb table, and some are missing; sequencing was by immunoSEQ multiplex PCR. Of 5,500 to 6,500 clones detected, almost 98% appear once; the ten largest clones hold more than 0.35%. The sample was naive CD8+ T cells from blood. Receptors were obtained from a human donor in good health.

This clone has a single count. The genes are TRBV5-6 and TRBJ2-3, with D tentatively TRBD2 (5 bases). CDR1 and CDR2 from the germline V gene are SGHDT and YYEEEE. The CDR3 runs to 15 residues. V was cut by 1 base and J by 1 base, with 10 bases left in between. Here the CDR3 DNA reads TGTGCCAGCAGCTTGTACGGGGTAGGCACAGATACGCAGTATTTT. Amino acid sequence: CASSLYGVGTDTQYF.

The chain couples TRBV5-6 to TRBJ1-5; D possibly corresponds to TRBD1 (5 bases). CDR1 is SGHDT, CDR2 YYEEEE, per germline. This CDR3 has 16 residues. The V and J ends lost 0 bases and 7 bases respectively, with 17 bases between them. CDR3 DNA: TGTGCCAGCAGCTTGGGGGGGGTTTTGGGAGGGCAGCCCCAGCATTTT. It yields the protein CASSLGGVLGGQPQHF.

This clone was recorded once. CDR3 sequence (DNA): TGTGCCAGCAGTTTACACAGGGGACCCACTGAAGCTTTCTTT. As protein: CASSLHRGPTEAFF. The chain joins TRBV28 to TRBJ1-1; 7 nucleotides agree with TRBD1. After removal of 2 bases from V and 4 bases from J, the junction contained 4 bases not matched to a gene. CDR1 is MDHEN and CDR2 is SYDVKM in the germline V gene. The CDR3 is 14 amino acids.

The chain joins TRBV13 to TRBJ2-3, with TRBD1 as a possible D gene (6 bases). The V end was cut by 3 bases, the J end by 2 bases, with 9 bases between. This CDR3 has 14 residues. Germline CDR1 reads PRHDT; CDR2 reads FYEKMQ (reference sequence). CDR3 sequence: CASSFGTSTDTQYF. The CDR3 nucleotides read TGTGCCAGCAGCTTTGGGACATCCACAGATACGCAGTATTTT.

The rearrangement uses TRBV19 and TRBJ2-7, with 7 bases lining up with TRBD2. CDR3 length equals 15 residues. The V segment lost 1 base and the J segment 1 base; nucleotides outside the gene matches: 4. Germline CDR1 LNHDA, CDR2 SQIVND (reference sequence). The CDR3 DNA sequence: TGTGCCAGTAGTATAGCGCCCGGGAGGTCCTACGAGCAGTACTTC. It yields the protein CASSIAPGRSYEQYF.

The chain recombines TRBV4-2 with TRBJ2-6; possible D gene TRBD1, 7 bases. The V end lost 0 bases, the J end lost 0 bases, and 15 bases lay between the germline ends. The CDR3 has 19 amino acids. The germline CDR1 and CDR2 sequences are LGHNA and YNFKEQ. The CDR3 loop reads CASSQDTTGRSSGANVLTF. Here the CDR3 DNA reads TGTGCCAGCAGCCAAGATACGACAGGGAGGAGCTCTGGGGCCAACGTCCTGACTTTC.

V gene TRBV2 combines with J gene TRBJ1-6, with D hard to call. CDR3 length: 15 amino acids. The germline V and J ends were trimmed by 8 bases and 0 bases, with 11 bases remaining between them. From germline, CDR1 is SNHLY and CDR2 FYNNEI. CDR3 in DNA: TGTGCCAGCCGGACTGAGAGCTCCTATAATTCACCCCTCCACTTT. Protein sequence: CASRTESSYNSPLHF.

The chain has TRBV2 and TRBJ1-2; D remains unclear. The CDR3 is 15 amino acids. Per the germline V gene, CDR1 is SNHLY and CDR2 is FYNNEI. V was cut by 6 bases and J by 0 bases, with 14 bases left in between. CDR3 sequence reads: CASSRGQAANYGYTF. The CDR3 DNA reads as TGTGCCAGCAGCCGTGGGCAGGCCGCTAACTATGGCTACACCTTC.

The table lists this clone with a count of one. This chain joins TRBV7-3 and TRBJ2-7; a possible D gene is TRBD2 (5 bases). From germline, CDR1 is SGHTA and CDR2 FQGTGA. CDR3 length: 13 amino acids. Trimming stripped 5 bases from V and 4 bases from J, with 12 bases between. Here the CDR3 reads CASSLDTGYEQYF. CDR3 sequence (DNA): TGTGCCAGCAGCCTCGACACGGGGTACGAGCAGTACTTC. The full variable domain, rest sourced from reference TRBV7-3 and TRBJ2-7, is GAGVSQTPSNKVTEKGKYVELRCDPISGHTALYWYRQSLGQGPEFLIYFQGTGAADDSGLPNDRFFAVRPEGSVSTLKIQRTERGDSAVYLCASSLDTGYEQYFGPGTRLTVT.

The gene calls are TRBV6-5 and TRBJ1-3, with 8 bases fitting TRBD1. The germline V gene encodes CDR1 MNHEY and CDR2 SVGAGI. Trimming at V came to 8 bases and at J to 3 bases, leaving 6 bases not matched to a gene. The CDR3 covers 14 residues. The CDR3 here is CASLDRDHGNTIYF. CDR3 bases: TGTGCCAGCCTGGACAGGGACCATGGAAACACCATATATTTT.

The rearrangement joins TRBV27 to TRBJ2-7; unclear D gene. Trimming took off 3 bases at V and 4 bases at J, with 13 bases between the two ends. The CDR3 is 14 amino acids. The germline V gene has CDR1 MNHEY and CDR2 SMNVEV (reference sequence). Here the CDR3 reads CASSFGSRSYEQYF. CDR3 bases: TGTGCCAGCAGTTTCGGAAGCCGGAGTTACGAGCAGTACTTC.

The chain recombines TRBV6-5 with TRBJ2-3; a possible D gene is TRBD2 (5 bases). V gave up 6 bases and J gave up 0 bases, with 10 bases separating them. Germline assignment: CDR1 MNHEY and CDR2 SVGAGI. This CDR3 comprises 14 residues. The CDR3 region has the DNA TGTGCCAGCAGAATGGGCGGGAGCACAGATACGCAGTATTTT. Residues: CASRMGGSTDTQYF.

This clone occurred once. The chain combines TRBV30 with TRBJ1-5, with D unclear. CDR3 size: 15 residues. V was cut by 0 bases and J by 2 bases, with 11 bases left in between. The germline gives CDR1 GTSNPN, CDR2 SVGIG (reference sequence). The CDR3 loop is CAWSVSGSGNQPQHF. In DNA form, the CDR3 reads TGTGCCTGGAGTGTATCCGGGTCGGGCAATCAGCCCCAGCATTTT.

Details on this clone: Germline is not matched at one junction end, which may reflect a read error. The gene calls are TRBV10-3 and TRBJ1-4; tentative D call: TRBD1 (5 bases). The CDR3 is 11 residues long. CDR1 and CDR2 from the germline V gene are ENHRY and SYGVKD. This chain's CDR3 is CAARGNENLFF. CDR3 in DNA: TGTGCCGCTCGGGGGAATGAAAACCTGTTTTTT.

The chain employs TRBV27 and TRBJ1-6, with D hard to call. This CDR3 region has 14 residues. The V gene lost 2 bases and the J gene lost 7 bases, with 9 bases spanning the gap. Germline assignment: CDR1 MNHEY and CDR2 SMNVEV (reference sequence). Here the CDR3 DNA reads TGTGCCAGCAGTTTACTCCCGGGGAATTCACCCCTCCACTTT. Its translation: CASSLLPGNSPLHF.

Here the CDR3 reads CASSVEGRGRTNEKLFF. Here the CDR3 DNA reads TGTGCCAGCAGCGTAGAGGGCAGGGGGAGGACTAATGAAAAACTGTTTTTT. J is TRBJ1-4 and V is TRBV9; 7 nucleotides line up with TRBD1. Trimming cost V 0 bases and J 2 bases; bases outside gene matches: 7. Germline values: CDR1 SGDLS, CDR2 YYNGEE. CDR3 length equals 17 residues.

V is TRBV28 and J is TRBJ1-1; 8 nucleotides line up with TRBD1. V gave up 7 bases and J gave up 9 bases; unmatched junction bases: 4. Looked up from germline, CDR1 is MDHEN and CDR2 is SYDVKM. CDR3 length equals 11 residues. The chain's CDR3 is CASIGQGKAFF. In DNA, the CDR3 is TGTGCCAGCATCGGACAGGGAAAAGCTTTCTTT.

The V call is TRBV27, the J call TRBJ2-1; D is possibly TRBD1 (5 bases). Germline CDR1 is MNHEY and CDR2 is SMNVEV (reference sequence). The CDR3 is 16 amino acids. The V end was cut by 1 base, the J end by 9 bases, with 19 bases between. The CDR3, as DNA: TGTGCCAGCAGTTTATTGGGGTGGTACCGGCAGGGTGAGCAGTTCTTC. This encodes CASSLLGWYRQGEQFF.

The V gene is TRBV7-8, the J gene TRBJ1-6; D gene unclear. Trimming took 3 bases from V and 9 from J, leaving 9 bases between them. Germline V gene lookup returns CDR1 SGHVS and CDR2 FQNEAQ. This CDR3 comprises 13 residues. The CDR3 region has the DNA TGTGCCAGCAGCTTTCTTACAAGTTCACCCCTCCACTTT. Amino acids: CASSFLTSSPLHF. Variable domain in full (rest from reference TRBV7-8 and TRBJ1-6): GAGVSQSPRYKVAKRGQDVALRCDPISGHVSLFWYQQALGQGPEFLTYFQNEAQLDKSGLPSDRFFAERPEGSVSTLKIQRTQQEDSAVYLCASSFLTSSPLHFGNGTRLTVT.

The rearrangement links TRBV5-6 to TRBJ2-3; D gene uncertain. The V end was cut by 2 bases, the J end by 6 bases, with 10 bases between. CDR3 length: 13 amino acids. Germline V lookup: CDR1 SGHDT, CDR2 YYEEEE. DNA of the CDR3: TGTGCCAGCAGCTTTTTCCAAGCTGATACGCAGTATTTT. It specifies CASSFFQADTQYF.

The chain recombines TRBV27 with TRBJ1-2; the match to TRBD1 covers 7 bases. V was pared by 6 bases and J by 8 bases, with 12 bases of the junction left unmatched. CDR1 is MNHEY and CDR2 is SMNVEV in the germline V gene (reference sequence). CDR3 length: 14 residues. The CDR3 nucleotides read TGTGCCAGCAGCCCTTCCCTGGGACAGCGCGGCTACACCTTC. Residues: CASSPSLGQRGYTF.

The chain recombines TRBV7-2 with TRBJ1-5; no clear D. The CDR3 consists of 14 residues. Germline lookup yields CDR1 SGHTA and CDR2 FQGNSA. The V end was cut by 1 base, the J end by 7 bases, with 11 bases between. CDR3 bases: TGTGCCAGCAGCTTAGAGAGAGGGTTGCAGCCCCAGCATTTT. Its protein is CASSLERGLQPQHF.

V gene TRBV19 combines with J gene TRBJ2-5; TRBD1 is a possible D gene (6 bases). The end of the DNA aligns better with TRBJ2-7, so the J call may be wrong. The CDR3 sequence is 15 residues long. The germline CDR1 and CDR2 sequences are LNHDA and SQIVND (reference sequence). CDR3 coding DNA: TGTGCCAGTAGTATAGATGTGGGGGCGGTCTACGAGCAGTACTTC. Its translation is CASSIDVGAVYEQYF.

This rearrangement joins TRBV28 to TRBJ1-3; possible D gene TRBD1, 6 bases. CDR3 length equals 15 residues. The ends were cut back, 6 bases at V and 4 bases at J, with 16 bases in the middle. In germline, CDR1 is MDHEN, CDR2 SYDVKM. The CDR3 here is CASRKKRQVGNTIYF. The CDR3 DNA reads TGTGCCAGCAGGAAGAAAAGACAGGTCGGAAACACCATATATTTT.